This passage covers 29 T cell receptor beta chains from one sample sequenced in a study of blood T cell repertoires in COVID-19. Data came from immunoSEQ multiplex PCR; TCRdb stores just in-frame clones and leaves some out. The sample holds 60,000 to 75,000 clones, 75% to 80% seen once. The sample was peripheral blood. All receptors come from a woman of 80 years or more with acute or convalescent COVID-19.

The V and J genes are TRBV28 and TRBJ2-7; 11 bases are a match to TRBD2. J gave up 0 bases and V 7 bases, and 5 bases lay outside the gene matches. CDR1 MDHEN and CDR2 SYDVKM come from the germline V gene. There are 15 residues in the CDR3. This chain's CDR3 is CASNLAGGISYEQYF. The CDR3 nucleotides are TGTGCCAGCAACTTAGCGGGAGGGATCTCCTACGAGCAGTACTTC.

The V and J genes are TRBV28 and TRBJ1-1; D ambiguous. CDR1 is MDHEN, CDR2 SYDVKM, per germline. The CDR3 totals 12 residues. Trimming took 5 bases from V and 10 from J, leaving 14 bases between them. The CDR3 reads CASSPGARGAFF. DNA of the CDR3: TGTGCCAGCAGTCCTGGTGCCAGAGGAGCTTTCTTT.

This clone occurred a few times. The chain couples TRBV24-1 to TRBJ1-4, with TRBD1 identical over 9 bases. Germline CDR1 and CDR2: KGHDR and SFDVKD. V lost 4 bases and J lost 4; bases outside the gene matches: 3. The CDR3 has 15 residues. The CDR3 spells CATSDGGQGNEKLFF. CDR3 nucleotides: TGTGCCACCAGTGACGGGGGACAGGGTAATGAAAAACTGTTTTTT.

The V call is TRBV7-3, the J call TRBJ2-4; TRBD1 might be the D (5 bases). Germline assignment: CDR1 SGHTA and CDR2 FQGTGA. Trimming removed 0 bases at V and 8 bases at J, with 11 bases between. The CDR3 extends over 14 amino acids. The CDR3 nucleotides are TGTGCCAGCAGCTTAACCGCAGGGCGAGACATTCAGTACTTC. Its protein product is CASSLTAGRDIQYF.

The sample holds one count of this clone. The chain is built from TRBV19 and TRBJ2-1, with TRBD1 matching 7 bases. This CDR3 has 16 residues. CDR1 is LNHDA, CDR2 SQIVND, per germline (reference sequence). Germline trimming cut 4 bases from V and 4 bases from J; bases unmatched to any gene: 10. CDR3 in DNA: TGTGCCAGTAGTACGAACAGGGGCGCGGGTTACAATGAGCAGTTCTTC. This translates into CASSTNRGAGYNEQFF.

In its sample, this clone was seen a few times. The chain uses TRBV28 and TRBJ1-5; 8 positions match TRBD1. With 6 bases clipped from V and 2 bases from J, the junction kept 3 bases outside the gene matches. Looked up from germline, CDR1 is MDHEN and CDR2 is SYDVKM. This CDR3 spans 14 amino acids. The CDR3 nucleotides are TGTGCCAGCAGGGGGGGACAGGGCAATCAGCCCCAGCATTTT. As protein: CASRGGQGNQPQHF.

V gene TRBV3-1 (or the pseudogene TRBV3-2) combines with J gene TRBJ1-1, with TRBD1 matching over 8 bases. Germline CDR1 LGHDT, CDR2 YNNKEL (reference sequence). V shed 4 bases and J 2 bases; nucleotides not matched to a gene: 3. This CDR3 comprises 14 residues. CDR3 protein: CASSLDRGNTEAFF. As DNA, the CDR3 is TGTGCCAGCAGCCTCGACAGGGGAAACACTGAAGCTTTCTTT.

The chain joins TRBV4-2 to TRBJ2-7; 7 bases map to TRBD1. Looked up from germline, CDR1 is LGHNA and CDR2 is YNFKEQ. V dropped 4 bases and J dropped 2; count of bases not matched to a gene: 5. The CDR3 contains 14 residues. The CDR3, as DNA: TGTGCCAGCAGCCTGCACAGGGGTACCTACGAGCAGTACTTC. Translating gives CASSLHRGTYEQYF.

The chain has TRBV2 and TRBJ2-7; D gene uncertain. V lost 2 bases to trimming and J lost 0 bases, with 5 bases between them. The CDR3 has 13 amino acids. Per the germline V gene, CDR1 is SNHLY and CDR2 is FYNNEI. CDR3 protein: CASSEWHSYEQYF. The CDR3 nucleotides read TGTGCCAGCAGTGAATGGCACTCCTACGAGCAGTACTTC.

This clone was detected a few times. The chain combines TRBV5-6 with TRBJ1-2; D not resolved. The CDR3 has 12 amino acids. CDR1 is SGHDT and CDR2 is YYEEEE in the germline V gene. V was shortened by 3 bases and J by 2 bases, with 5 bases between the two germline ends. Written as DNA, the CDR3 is TGTGCCAGCAGCTCAGGAAACTATGGCTACACCTTC. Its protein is CASSSGNYGYTF.

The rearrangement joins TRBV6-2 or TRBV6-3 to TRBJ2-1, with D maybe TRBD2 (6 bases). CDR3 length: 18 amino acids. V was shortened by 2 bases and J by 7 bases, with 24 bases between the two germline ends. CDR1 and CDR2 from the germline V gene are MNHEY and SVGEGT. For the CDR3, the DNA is TGTGCCAGCAGTTACCCGTTGTCCCCAACGGGAGCTAGGAATGAGCAGTTCTTC. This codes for CASSYPLSPTGARNEQFF.

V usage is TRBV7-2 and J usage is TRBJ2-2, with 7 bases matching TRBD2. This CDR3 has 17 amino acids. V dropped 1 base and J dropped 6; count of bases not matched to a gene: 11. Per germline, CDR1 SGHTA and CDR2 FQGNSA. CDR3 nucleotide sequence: TGTGCCAGCAGCTTAGTGGGGAGGGGAGGCGTAGCCGGGGAGCTGTTTTTT. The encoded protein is CASSLVGRGGVAGELFF.

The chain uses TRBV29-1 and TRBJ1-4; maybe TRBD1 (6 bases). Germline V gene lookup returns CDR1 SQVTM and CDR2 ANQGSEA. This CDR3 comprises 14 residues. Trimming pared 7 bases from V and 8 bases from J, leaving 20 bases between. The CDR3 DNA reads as TGCAGCGCTGACCCACAGGGATACGGGGAAAAACTGTTTTTT. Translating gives CSADPQGYGEKLFF.

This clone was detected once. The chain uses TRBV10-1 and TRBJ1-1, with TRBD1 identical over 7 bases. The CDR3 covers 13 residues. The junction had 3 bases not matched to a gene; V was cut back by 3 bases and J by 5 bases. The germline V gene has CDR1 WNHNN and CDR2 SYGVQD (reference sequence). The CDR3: CASSDIRGTEAFF. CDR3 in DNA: TGCGCCAGCAGTGATATCAGGGGGACTGAAGCTTTCTTT.

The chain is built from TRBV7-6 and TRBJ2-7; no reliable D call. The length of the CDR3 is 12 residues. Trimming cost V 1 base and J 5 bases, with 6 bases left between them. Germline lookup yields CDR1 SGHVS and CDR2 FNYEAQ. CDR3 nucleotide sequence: TGTGCCAGCAGCTTAGTACTCCACGAGCAGTACTTC. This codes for CASSLVLHEQYF.

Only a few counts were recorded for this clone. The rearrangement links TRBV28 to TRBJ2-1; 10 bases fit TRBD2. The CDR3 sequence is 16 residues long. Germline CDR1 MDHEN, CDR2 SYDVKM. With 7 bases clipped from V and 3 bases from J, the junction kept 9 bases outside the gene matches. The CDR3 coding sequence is TGTGCCAGCAAGGCGCCCCTAGCGGGGGTCTACAATGAGCAGTTCTTC. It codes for CASKAPLAGVYNEQFF.

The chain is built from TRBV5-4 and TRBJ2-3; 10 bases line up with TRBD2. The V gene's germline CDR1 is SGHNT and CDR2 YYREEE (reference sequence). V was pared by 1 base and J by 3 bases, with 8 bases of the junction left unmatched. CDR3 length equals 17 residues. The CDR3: CASSLRTSGTGTDTQYF. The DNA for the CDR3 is TGTGCCAGCAGCTTGAGAACTAGCGGGACAGGTACAGATACGCAGTATTTT.

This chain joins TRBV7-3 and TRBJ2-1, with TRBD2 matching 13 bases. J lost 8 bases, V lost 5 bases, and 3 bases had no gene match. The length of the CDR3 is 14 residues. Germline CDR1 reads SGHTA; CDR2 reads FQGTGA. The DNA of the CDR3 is TGTGCCAGCAGCCGGGGGACTAGCGGGGATGAGCAGTTCTTC. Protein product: CASSRGTSGDEQFF.

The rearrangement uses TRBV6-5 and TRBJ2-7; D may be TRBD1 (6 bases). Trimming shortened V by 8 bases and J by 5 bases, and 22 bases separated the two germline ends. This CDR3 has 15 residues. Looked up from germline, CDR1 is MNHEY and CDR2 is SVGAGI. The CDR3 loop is CASGLRDNSVNEQYF. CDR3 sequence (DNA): TGTGCCAGCGGCCTTCGGGACAACAGCGTAAACGAGCAGTACTTC.

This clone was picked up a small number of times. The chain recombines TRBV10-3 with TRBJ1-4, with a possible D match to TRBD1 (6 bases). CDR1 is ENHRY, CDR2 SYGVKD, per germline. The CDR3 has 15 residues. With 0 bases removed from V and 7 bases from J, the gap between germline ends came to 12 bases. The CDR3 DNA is TGTGCCATCAGTGAGTCTGCAGGGGTTCGTGAAAAACTGTTTTTT. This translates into CAISESAGVREKLFF.

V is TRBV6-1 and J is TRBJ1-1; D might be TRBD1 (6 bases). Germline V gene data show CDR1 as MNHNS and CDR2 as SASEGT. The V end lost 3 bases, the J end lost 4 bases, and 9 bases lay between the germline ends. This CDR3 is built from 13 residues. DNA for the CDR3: TGTGCCAGCAGTGAGGTAGGGGGCACTGAAGCTTTCTTT. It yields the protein CASSEVGGTEAFF.

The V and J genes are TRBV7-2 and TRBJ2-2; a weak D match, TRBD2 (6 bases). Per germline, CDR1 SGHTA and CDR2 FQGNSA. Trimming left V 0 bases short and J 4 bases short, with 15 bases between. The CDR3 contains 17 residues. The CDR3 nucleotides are TGTGCCAGCAGCTTAGCGCTATACGGGAGTCGCACCGGGGAGCTGTTTTTT. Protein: CASSLALYGSRTGELFF.

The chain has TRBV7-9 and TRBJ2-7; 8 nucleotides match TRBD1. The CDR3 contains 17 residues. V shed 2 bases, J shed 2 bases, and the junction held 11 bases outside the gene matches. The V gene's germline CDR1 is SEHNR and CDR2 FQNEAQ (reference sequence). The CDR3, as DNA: TGTGCCAGCAGCTTAAGAGGACAGGGACAAGAACCCTACGAGCAGTACTTC. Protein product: CASSLRGQGQEPYEQYF.

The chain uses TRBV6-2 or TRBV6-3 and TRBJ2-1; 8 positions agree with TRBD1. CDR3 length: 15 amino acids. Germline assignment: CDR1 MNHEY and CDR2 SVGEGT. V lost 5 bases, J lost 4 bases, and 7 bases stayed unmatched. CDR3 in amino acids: CASSHRGKIYNEQFF. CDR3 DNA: TGTGCCAGCAGTCACAGGGGGAAAATTTACAATGAGCAGTTCTTC.

This CDR3 is CATSEKDRGKGNQPQHF. The CDR3 DNA follows: TGTGCCACCAGTGAGAAGGACAGGGGGAAGGGCAATCAGCCCCAGCATTTT. The chain combines TRBV24-1 with TRBJ1-5; 10 nucleotides align to TRBD1. From germline, CDR1 is KGHDR and CDR2 SFDVKD. Germline trimming cut 4 bases from V and 2 bases from J; bases unmatched to any gene: 7. The CDR3 has 17 amino acids.

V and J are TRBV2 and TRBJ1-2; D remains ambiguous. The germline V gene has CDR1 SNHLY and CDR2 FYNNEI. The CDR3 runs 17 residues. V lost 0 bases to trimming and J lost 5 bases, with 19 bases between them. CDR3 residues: CASSEAFRELLRYGYTF. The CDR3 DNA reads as TGTGCCAGCAGTGAAGCTTTCCGCGAACTGTTAAGATATGGCTACACCTTC.

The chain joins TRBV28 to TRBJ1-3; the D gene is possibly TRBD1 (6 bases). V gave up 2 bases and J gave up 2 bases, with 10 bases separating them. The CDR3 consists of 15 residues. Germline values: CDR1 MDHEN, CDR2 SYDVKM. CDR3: CASSLGGTTGNTIYF. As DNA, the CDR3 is TGTGCCAGCAGTTTAGGTGGGACAACTGGAAACACCATATATTTT.

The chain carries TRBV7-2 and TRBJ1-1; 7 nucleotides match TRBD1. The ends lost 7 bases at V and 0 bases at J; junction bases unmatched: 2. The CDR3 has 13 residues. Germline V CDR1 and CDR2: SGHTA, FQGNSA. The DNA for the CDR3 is TGTGCCAGCAAGGGACAGCTGAACACTGAAGCTTTCTTT. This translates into CASKGQLNTEAFF.

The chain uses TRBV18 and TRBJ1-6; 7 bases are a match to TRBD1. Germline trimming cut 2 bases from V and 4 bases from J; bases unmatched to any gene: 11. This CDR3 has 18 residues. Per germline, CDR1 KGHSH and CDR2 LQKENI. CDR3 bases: TGTGCCAGCTCACCAATTCGGCAGGGACAGAGATATAATTCACCCCTCCACTTT. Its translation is CASSPIRQGQRYNSPLHF. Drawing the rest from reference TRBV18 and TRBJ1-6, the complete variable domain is NAGVMQNPRHLVRRRGQEARLRCSPMKGHSHVYWYRQLPEEGLKFMVYLQKENIIDESGMPKERFSAEFPKEGPSILRIQQVVRGDSAAYFCASSPIRQGQRYNSPLHFGNGTRLTVT.